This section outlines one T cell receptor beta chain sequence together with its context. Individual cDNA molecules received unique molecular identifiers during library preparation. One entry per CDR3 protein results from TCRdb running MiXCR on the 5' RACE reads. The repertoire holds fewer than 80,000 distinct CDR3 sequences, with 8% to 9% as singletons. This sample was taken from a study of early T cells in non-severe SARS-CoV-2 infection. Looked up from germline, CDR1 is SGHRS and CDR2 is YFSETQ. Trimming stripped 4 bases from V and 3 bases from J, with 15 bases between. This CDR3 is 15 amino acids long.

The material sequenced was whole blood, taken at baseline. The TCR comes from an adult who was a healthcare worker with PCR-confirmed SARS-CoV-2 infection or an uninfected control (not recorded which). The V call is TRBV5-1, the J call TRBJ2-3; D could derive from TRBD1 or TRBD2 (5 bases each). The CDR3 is CASSPGTVATDTQYF. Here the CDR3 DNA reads TGCGCCAGCAGCCCAGGGACCGTGGCGACAGATACGCAGTATTTT.